This T cell receptor (beta chain) is drawn from a study of glioma-infiltrating T cells after dendritic cell vaccination. Study findings and constraints: No direct clonality-survival link was found; a diverse polyclonal response may matter. Few patients contributed both blood and tumor specimens.

Turning to this clone: Antigen unknown.

TCRB CDR3 was amplified from 2 ug genomic DNA or less. Clones were sequenced by immunoSEQ multiplex PCR, and TCRdb holds only the in-frame ones, with some missing. The sample shows over 80,000 clones, approximately 75% of them seen only once. The time point was: after dendritic cell vaccination, including at tumor progression/relapse. The CDR3 contains 14 residues. V dropped 5 bases and J dropped 8 bases, with 18 bases sitting between them. Germline CDR1 SEHNR, CDR2 FQNEAQ (reference sequence). The V and J genes are TRBV7-9 and TRBJ1-2; possible D gene TRBD1, 6 bases. This TCR was sampled from a human donor with glioblastoma. The sample here was blood, taken after dendritic cell vaccination. The CDR3 reads CASSPREQGHGYTF. The CDR3, as DNA: TGTGCCAGCAGCCCAAGAGAACAGGGTCACGGCTACACCTTC.